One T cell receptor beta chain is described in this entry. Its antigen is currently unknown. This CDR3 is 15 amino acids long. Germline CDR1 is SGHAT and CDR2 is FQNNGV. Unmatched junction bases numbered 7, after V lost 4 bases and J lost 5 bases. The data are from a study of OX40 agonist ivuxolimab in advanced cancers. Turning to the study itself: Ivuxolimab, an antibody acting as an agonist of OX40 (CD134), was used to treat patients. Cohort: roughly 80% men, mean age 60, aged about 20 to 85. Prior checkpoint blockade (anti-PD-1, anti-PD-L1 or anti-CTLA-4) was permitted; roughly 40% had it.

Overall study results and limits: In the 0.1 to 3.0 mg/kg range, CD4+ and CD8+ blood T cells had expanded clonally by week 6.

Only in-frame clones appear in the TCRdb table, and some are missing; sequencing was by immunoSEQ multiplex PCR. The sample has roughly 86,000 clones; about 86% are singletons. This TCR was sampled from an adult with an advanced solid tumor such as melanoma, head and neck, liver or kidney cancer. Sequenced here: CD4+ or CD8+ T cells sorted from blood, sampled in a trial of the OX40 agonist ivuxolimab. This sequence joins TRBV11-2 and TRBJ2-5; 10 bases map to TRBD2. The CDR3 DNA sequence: TGTGCCAGCAGCTCTCTAGCGGGGGTCTTGGAGACCCAGTACTTC. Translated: CASSSLAGVLETQYF.